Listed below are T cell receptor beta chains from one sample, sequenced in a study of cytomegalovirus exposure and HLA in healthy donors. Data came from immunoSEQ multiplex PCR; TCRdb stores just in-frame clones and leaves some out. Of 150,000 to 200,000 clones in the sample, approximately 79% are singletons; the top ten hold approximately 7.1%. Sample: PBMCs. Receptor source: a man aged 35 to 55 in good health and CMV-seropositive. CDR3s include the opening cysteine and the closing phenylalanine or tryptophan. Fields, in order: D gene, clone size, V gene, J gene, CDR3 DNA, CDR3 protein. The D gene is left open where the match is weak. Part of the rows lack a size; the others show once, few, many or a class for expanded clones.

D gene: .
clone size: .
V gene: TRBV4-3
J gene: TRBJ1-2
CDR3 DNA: TGCGCCAGCAGCCAAGATTCGGGTCTTGGCTATGGCTACACCTTC
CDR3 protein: CASSQDSGLGYGYTF

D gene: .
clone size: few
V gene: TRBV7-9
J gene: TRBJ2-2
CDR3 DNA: TGTGCCAGCAGCTTAGGGGAGACAGGCAACACCGGGGAGCTGTTTTTT
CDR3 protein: CASSLGETGNTGELFF

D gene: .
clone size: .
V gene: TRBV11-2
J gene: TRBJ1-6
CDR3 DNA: TGTGCCAGCAGCTCATCGTGGAGCTATAATTCACCCCTCCACTTT
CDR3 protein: CASSSSWSYNSPLHF

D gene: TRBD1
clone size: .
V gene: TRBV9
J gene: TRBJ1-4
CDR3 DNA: TGTGCCAGCAGCGTGGGGGACAGCAATGAAAAACTGTTTTTT
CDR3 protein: CASSVGDSNEKLFF

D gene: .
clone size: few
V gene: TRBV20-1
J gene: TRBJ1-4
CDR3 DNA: TGCAGTGCTAATAGTCGTGAAAAACTGTTTTTT
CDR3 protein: CSANSREKLFF

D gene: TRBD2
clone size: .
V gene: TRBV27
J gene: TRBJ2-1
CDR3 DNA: TGTGCCAGCAGTTTGCTGACTAGCGGGGGTAGCTCCTACAATGAGCAGTTCTTC
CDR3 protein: CASSLLTSGGSSYNEQFF

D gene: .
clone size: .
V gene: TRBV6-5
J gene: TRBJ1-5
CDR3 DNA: TGTGCCAGCAGTGCGGGGGGGCGGCAGCCCCAGCATTTT
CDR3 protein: CASSAGGRQPQHF

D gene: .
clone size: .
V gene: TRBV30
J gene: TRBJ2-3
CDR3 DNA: TGTGCCTGGAACAGGATCAGCACAGATACGCAGTATTTT
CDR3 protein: CAWNRISTDTQYF

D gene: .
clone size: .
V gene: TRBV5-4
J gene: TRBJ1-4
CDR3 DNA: TGTGCCAGCAGCTTTCTAGGGGCGCGTGAAAAACTGTTTTTT
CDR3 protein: CASSFLGAREKLFF

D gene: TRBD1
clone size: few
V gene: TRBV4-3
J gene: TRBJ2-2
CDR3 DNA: TGCGCCAGCAGCAGGACAGGGGGCCCCAACACCGGGGAGCTGTTTTTT
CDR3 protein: CASSRTGGPNTGELFF

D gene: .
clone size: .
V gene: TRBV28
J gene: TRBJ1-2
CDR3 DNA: TGTGCCACAGGAGGTCCGAACTTCTATGGCTACACCTTC
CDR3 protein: CATGGPNFYGYTF

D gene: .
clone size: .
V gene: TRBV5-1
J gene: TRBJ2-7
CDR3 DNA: TGCGCCAGCAGCGGGGGCCTACCGAGCTCCTACGAGCAGTACTTC
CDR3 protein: CASSGGLPSSYEQYF

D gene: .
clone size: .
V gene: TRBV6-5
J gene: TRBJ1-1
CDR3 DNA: TGTGCCAGCAGTCGCGGGGAGGGGAGGGCTTTCTTT
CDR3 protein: CASSRGEGRAFF

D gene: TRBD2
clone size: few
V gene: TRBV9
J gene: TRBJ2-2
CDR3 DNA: TGTGCCAGCAGCGTCAGCGGGGGCCAGACCGGCGGGGAGCTGTTTTTT
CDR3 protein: CASSVSGGQTGGELFF

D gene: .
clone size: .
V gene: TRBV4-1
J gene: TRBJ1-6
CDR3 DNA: TGCGCCAGCAGCCAAGGACTCCCCTCCTCCTATAATTCACCCCTCCACTTT
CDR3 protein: CASSQGLPSSYNSPLHF

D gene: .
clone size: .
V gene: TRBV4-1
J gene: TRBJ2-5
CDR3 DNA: TGCGCCAGCAGCCAGTCGGCGGACAGATCCCGGCAAGAGACCCAGTACTTC
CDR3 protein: CASSQSADRSRQETQYF

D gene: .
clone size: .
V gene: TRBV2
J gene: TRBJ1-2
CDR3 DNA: TGTGCCAGCAGTGGGACAGCGATCTATGGCTACACCTTC
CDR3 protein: CASSGTAIYGYTF

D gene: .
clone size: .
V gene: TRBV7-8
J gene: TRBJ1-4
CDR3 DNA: TGTGCCAGCAGCACCGACAGTAATGAAAAACTGTTTTTT
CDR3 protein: CASSTDSNEKLFF

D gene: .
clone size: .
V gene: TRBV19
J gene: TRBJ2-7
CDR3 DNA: TGTGCCAGTAAGATTCCGGGACAAGGGAACGAGCAGTACTTC
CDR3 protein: CASKIPGQGNEQYF

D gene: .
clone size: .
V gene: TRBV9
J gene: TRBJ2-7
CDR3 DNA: TGTGCCAGCAGCGTAGGCCCGGTTAACTCCTACGAGCAGTACTTC
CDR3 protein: CASSVGPVNSYEQYF

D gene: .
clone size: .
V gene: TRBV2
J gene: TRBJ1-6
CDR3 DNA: TGTGCCAGCAGTGAACAGGACAACCCCGGCAATTCACCCCTCCACTTT
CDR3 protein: CASSEQDNPGNSPLHF

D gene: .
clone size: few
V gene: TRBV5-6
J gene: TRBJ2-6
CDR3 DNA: TGTGCCAGCAGCTTAGGGAGTGGGGCCAACGTCCTGACTTTC
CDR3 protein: CASSLGSGANVLTF

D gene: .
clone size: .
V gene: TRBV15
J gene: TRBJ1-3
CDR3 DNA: TGTGCCACCAGCAGAGATCGACAGATAGACTCTGGAAACACCATATATTTT
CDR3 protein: CATSRDRQIDSGNTIYF

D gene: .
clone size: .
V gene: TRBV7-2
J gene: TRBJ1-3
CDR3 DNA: TGTGCCAGCAGCTTAGGAAGAGGTGCTGGAAACACCATATATTTT
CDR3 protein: CASSLGRGAGNTIYF

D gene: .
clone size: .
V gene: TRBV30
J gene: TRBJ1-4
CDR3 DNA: TGTGCCTGGAGTGTCAGCGCAACTAATGAAAAACTGTTTTTT
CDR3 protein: CAWSVSATNEKLFF

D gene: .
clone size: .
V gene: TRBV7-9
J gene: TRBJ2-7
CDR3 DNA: TGTGCCAGCAGCTCCGGACAGTACTACGAGCAGTACTTC
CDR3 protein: CASSSGQYYEQYF

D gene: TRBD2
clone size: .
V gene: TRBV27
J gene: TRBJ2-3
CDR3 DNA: TGTGCCAGCAGAAGCGGACTAGCGACAGATACGCAGTATTTT
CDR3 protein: CASRSGLATDTQYF

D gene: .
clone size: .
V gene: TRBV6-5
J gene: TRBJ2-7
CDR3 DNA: TGTGCCAGCAGTTACCTCGAACAGGGAATCAACGAGCAGTACTTC
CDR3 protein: CASSYLEQGINEQYF

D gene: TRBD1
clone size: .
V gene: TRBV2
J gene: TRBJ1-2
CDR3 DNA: TGTGCCAGCAGTGAACCCAGGGACAGGGGGCCCAACTATGGCTACACCTTC
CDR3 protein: CASSEPRDRGPNYGYTF

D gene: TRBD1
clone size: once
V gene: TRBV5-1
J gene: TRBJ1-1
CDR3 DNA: TGCGCCAGCAGCTTCGGCACAGGGGGCCTCAACACTGAAGCTTTCTTT
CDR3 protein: CASSFGTGGLNTEAFF

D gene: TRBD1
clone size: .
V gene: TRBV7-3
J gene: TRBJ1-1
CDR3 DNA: TGTGCCAGCAGGCCCGGGACAGCCGTTACTGAAGCTTTCTTT
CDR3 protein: CASRPGTAVTEAFF

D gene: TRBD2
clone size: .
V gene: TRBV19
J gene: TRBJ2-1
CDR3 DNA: TGTGCCAGTATTTCTGCGGGGGGGCACCATGAGCAGTTCTTC
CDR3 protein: CASISAGGHHEQFF

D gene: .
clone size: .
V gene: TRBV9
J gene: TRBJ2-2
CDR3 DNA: TGTGCCAGCAGCGGCGGGGGCCCCACCGGGGAGCTGTTTTTT
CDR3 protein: CASSGGGPTGELFF

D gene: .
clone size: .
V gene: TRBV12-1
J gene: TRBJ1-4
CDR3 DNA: TGTGCCAGCAGCTTTGCTAAGGGGCCTCACCCCAATGAAAAACTGTTTTTT
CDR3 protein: CASSFAKGPHPNEKLFF

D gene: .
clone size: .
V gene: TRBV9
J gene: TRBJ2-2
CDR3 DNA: TGTGCCAGCATCGGGGCGAACACCGGGGAGCTGTTTTTT
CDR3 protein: CASIGANTGELFF